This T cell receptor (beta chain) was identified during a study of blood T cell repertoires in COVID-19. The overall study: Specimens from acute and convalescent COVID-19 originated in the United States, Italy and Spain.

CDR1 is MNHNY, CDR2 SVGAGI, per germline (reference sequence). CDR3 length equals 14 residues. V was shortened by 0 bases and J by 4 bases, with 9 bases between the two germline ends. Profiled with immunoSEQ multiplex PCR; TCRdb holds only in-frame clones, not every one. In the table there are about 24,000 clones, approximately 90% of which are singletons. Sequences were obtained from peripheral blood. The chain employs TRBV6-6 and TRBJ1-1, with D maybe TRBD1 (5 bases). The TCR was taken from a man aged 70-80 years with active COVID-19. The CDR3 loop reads CASSYSRGSTEAFF. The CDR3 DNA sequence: TGTGCCAGCAGTTACTCGCGGGGGAGCACTGAAGCTTTCTTT.